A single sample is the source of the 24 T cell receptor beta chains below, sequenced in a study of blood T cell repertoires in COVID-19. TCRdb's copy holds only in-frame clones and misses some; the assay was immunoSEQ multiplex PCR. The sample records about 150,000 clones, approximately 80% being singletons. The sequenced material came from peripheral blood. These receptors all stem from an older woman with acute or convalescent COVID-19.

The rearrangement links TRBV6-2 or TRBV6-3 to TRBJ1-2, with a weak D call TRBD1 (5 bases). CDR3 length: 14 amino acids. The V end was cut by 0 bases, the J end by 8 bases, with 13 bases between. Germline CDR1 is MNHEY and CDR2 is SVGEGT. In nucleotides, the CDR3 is TGTGCCAGCAGTTACTCACTCAGGGTCGGAGGCTACACCTTC. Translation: CASSYSLRVGGYTF.

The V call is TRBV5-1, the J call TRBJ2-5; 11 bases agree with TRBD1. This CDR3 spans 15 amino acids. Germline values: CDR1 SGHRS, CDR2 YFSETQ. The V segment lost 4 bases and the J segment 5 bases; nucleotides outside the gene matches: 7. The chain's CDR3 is CASSTGQGALETQYF. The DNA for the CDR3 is TGCGCCAGCAGCACCGGACAGGGGGCTTTGGAGACCCAGTACTTC. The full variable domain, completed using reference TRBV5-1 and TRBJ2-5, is KAGVTQTPRYLIKTRGQQVTLSCSPISGHRSVSWYQQTPGQGLQFLFEYFSETQRNKGNFPGRFSGRQFSNSRSEMNVSTLELGDSALYLCASSTGQGALETQYFGPGTRLLVL.

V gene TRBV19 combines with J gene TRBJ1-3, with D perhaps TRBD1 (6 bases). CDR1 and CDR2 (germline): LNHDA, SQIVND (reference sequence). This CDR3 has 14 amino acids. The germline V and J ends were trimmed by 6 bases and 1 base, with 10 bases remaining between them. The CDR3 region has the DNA TGTGCCAGTAGCCTCAGGGGTTCTGGAAACACCATATATTTT. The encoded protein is CASSLRGSGNTIYF.

CDR3 bases: TGTGCCTGGTCAGCGGGACAGGGAATAGCGGGGATCTCCTACAATGAGCAGTTCTTC. This sequence encodes CAWSAGQGIAGISYNEQFF. The chain couples TRBV30 to TRBJ2-1, with a possible D match to TRBD1 (9 bases). V shed 5 bases and J shed 0 bases, with 26 bases lying between them. CDR3 length: 19 residues. Germline CDR1 and CDR2: GTSNPN and SVGIG (reference sequence).

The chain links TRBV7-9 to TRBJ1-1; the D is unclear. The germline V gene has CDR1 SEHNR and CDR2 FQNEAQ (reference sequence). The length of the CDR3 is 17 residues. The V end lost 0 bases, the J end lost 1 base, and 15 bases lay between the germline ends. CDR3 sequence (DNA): TGTGCCAGCAGCTTAGCGCTACGGGGAACGGCGAACACTGAAGCTTTCTTT. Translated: CASSLALRGTANTEAFF. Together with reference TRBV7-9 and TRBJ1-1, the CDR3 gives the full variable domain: DTGVSQNPRHKITKRGQNVTFRCDPISEHNRLYWYRQTLGQGPEFLTYFQNEAQLEKSRLLSDRFSAERPKGSFSTLEIQRTEQGDSAMYLCASSLALRGTANTEAFFGQGTRLTVV.

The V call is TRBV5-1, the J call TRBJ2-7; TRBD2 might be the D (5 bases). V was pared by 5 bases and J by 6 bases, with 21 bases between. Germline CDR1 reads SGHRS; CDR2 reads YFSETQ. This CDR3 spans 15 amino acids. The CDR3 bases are TGCGCCAGCAGAAGTGGGAGCTACACTAAGGTCGAGCAGTACTTC. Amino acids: CASRSGSYTKVEQYF.

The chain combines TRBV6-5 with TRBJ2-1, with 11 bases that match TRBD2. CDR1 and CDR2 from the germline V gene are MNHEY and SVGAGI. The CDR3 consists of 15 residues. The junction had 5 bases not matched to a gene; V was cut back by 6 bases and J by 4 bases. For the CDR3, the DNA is TGTGCCAGCAGCGGGACTAGCGGACCGTACAATGAGCAGTTCTTC. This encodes CASSGTSGPYNEQFF.

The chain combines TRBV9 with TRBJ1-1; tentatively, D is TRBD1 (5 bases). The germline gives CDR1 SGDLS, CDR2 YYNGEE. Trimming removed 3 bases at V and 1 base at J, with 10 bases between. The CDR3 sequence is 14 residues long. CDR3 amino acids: CASSGDSSNTEAFF. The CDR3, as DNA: TGTGCCAGCAGCGGAGACAGTTCGAACACTGAAGCTTTCTTT.

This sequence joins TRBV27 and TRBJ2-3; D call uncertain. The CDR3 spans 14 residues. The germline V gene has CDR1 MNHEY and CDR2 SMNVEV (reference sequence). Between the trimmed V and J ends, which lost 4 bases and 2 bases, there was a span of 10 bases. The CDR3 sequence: CASSSTWATDTQYF. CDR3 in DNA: TGTGCCAGCAGTTCTACCTGGGCCACAGATACGCAGTATTTT.

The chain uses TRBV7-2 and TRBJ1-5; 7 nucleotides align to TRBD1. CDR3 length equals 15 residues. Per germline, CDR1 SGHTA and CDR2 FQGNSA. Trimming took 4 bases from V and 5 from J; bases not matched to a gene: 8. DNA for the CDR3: TGTGCCAGCAGCTGGAGACAGGGACCAGATCAGCCCCAGCATTTT. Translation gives CASSWRQGPDQPQHF.

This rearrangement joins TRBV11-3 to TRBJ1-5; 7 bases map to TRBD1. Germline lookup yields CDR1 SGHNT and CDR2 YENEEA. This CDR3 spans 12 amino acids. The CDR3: CGTGVPNQPQHF. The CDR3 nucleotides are TGTGGCACAGGGGTCCCGAATCAGCCCCAGCATTTT.

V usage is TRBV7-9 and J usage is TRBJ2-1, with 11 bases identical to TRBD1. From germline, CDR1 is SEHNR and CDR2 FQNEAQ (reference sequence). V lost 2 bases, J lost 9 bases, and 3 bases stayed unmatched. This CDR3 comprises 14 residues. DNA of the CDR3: TGTGCCAGCAGCTTAATCGGGACAGGGGGTGAGCAGTTCTTC. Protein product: CASSLIGTGGEQFF.

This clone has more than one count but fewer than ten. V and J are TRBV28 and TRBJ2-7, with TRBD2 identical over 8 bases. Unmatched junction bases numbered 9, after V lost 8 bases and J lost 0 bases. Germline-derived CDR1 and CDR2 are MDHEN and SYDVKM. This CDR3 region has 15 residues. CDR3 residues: CASYTPGGASYEQYF. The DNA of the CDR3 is TGTGCCAGCTACACACCGGGGGGGGCCTCCTACGAGCAGTACTTC.

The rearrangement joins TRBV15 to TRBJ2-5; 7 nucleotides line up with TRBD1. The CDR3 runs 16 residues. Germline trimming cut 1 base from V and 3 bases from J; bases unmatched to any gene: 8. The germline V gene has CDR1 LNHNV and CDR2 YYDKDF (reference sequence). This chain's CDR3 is CATSRVHGTDEETQYF. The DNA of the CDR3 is TGTGCCACCAGCAGAGTTCACGGGACAGACGAAGAGACCCAGTACTTC. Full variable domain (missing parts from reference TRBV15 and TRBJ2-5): DAMVIQNPRYQVTQFGKPVTLSCSQTLNHNVMYWYQQKSSQAPKLLFHYYDKDFNNEADTPDNFQSRRPNTSFCFLDIRSPGLGDTAMYLCATSRVHGTDEETQYFGPGTRLLVL.

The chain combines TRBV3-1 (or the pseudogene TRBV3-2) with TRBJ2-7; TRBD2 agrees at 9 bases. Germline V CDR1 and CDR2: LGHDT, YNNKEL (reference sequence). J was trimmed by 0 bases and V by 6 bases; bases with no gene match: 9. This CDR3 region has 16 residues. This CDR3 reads CASRAKTSGLSYEQYF. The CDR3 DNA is TGTGCCAGCAGGGCCAAGACTAGCGGACTCTCCTACGAGCAGTACTTC.

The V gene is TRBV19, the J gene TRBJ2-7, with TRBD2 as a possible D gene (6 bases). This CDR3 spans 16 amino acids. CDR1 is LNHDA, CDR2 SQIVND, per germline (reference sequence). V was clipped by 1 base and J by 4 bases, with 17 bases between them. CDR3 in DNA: TGTGCCAGTAGTATAGGGGCTAGCGAAATCGGTTACGAGCAGTACTTC. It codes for CASSIGASEIGYEQYF.

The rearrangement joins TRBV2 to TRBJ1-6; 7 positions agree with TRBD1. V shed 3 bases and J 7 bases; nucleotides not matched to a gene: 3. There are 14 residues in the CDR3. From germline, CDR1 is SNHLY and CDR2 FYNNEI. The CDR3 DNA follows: TGTGCCAGCAGTGATGAACAGGGGAATTCACCCCTCCACTTT. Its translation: CASSDEQGNSPLHF.

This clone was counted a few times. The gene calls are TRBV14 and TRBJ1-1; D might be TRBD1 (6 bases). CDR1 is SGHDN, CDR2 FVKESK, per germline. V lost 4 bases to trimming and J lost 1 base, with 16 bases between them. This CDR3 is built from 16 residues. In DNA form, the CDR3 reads TGTGCCAGCAGCCTTCGAGGGGGAATGGGGAACACTGAAGCTTTCTTT. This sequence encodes CASSLRGGMGNTEAFF.

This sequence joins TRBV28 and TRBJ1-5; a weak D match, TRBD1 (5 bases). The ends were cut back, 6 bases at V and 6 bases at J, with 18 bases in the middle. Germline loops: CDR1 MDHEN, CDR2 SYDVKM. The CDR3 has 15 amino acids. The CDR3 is CASSRQVMGGQPQHF. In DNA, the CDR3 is TGTGCCAGCAGCCGACAAGTAATGGGGGGTCAGCCCCAGCATTTT.

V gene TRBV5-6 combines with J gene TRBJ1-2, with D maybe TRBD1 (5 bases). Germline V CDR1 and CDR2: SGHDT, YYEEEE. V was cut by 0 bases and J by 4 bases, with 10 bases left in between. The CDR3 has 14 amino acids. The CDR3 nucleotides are TGTGCCAGCAGCTTGGCTGGGGCGAGCTATGGCTACACCTTC. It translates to CASSLAGASYGYTF.

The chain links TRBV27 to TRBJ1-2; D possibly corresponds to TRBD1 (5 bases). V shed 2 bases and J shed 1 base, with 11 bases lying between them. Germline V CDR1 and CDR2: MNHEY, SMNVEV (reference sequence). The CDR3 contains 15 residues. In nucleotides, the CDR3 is TGTGCCAGCAGTTTAGCGCAGGGTCGTAACTATGGCTACACCTTC. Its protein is CASSLAQGRNYGYTF.

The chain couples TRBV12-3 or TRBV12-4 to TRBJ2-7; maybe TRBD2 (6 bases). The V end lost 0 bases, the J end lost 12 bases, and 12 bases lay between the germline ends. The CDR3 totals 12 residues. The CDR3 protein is CASSLAMEGPYF. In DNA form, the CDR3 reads TGTGCCAGCAGTTTAGCGATGGAGGGTCCGTACTTC.

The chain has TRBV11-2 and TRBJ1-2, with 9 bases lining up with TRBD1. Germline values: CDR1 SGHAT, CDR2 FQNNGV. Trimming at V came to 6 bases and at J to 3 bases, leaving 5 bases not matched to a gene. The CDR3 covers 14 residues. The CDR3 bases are TGTGCCAGCAGGGACGGGACAGGGTACTATGGCTACACCTTC. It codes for CASRDGTGYYGYTF.

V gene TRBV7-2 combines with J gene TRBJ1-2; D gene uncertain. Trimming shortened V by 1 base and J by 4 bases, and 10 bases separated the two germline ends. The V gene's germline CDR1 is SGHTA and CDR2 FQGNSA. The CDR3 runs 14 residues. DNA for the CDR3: TGTGCCAGCAGCTTAGAAGGAGTGCGCTATGGCTACACCTTC. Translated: CASSLEGVRYGYTF. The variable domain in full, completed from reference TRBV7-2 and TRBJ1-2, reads GAGVSQSPSNKVTEKGKDVELRCDPISGHTALYWYRQSLGQGLEFLIYFQGNSAPDKSGLPSDRFSAERTGGSVSTLTIQRTQQEDSAVYLCASSLEGVRYGYTFGSGTRLTVV.